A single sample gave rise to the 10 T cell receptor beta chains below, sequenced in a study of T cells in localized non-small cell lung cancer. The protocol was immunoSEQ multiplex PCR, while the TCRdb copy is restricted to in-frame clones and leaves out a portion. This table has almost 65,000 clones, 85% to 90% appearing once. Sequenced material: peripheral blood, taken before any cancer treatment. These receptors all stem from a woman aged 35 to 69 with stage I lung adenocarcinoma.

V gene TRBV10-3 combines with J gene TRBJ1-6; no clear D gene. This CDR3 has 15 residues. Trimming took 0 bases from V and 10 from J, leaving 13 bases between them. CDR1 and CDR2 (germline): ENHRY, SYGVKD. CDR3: CAISESGASDSPLHF. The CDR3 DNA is TGTGCCATCAGTGAGTCCGGCGCCTCGGACTCACCCCTCCACTTT.

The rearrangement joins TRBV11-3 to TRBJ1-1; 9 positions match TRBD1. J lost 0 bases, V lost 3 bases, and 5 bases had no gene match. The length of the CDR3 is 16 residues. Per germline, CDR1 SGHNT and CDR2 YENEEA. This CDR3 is CASSFPGDRVNTEAFF. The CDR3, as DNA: TGTGCCAGCAGCTTTCCGGGGGACAGGGTGAACACTGAAGCTTTCTTT.

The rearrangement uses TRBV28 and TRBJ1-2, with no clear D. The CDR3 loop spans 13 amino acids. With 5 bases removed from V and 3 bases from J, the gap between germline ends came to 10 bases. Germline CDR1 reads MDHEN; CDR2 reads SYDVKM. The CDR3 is CASSTGLDYGYTF. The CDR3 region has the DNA TGTGCCAGCAGTACGGGGTTGGACTATGGCTACACCTTC.

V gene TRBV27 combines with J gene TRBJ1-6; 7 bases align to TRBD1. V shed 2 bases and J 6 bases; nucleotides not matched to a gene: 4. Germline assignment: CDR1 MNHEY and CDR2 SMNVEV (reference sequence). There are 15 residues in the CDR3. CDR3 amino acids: CASSLQGQLNSPLHF. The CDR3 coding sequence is TGTGCCAGCAGTTTACAGGGACAGCTTAATTCACCCCTCCACTTT.

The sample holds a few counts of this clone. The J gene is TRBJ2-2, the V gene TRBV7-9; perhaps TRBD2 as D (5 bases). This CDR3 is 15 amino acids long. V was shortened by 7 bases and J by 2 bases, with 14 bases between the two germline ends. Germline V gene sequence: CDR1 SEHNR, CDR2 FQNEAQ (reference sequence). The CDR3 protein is CASTNPGINTGELFF. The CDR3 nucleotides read TGTGCCAGCACCAATCCGGGGATTAACACCGGGGAGCTGTTTTTT.

Here the CDR3 reads CASSSGAGGYEQYF. The CDR3 DNA follows: TGTGCCAGCAGTTCCGGGGCAGGGGGCTACGAGCAGTACTTC. The chain carries TRBV28 and TRBJ2-7; 7 bases match TRBD1. V lost 4 bases, J lost 3 bases, and 6 bases stayed unmatched. The CDR3 spans 14 residues. Germline V gene lookup returns CDR1 MDHEN and CDR2 SYDVKM. The full variable domain, completed using reference TRBV28 and TRBJ2-7, is DVKVTQSSRYLVKRTGEKVFLECVQDMDHENMFWYRQDPGLGLRLIYFSYDVKMKEKGDIPEGYSVSREKKERFSLILESASTNQTSMYLCASSSGAGGYEQYFGPGTRLTVT.

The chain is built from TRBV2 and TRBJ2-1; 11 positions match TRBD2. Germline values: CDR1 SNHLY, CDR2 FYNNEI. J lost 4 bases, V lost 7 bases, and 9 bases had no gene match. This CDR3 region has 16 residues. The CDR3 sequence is CASITGTSGRYNEQFF. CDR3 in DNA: TGTGCCAGCATTACGGGGACTAGCGGTCGATACAATGAGCAGTTCTTC.

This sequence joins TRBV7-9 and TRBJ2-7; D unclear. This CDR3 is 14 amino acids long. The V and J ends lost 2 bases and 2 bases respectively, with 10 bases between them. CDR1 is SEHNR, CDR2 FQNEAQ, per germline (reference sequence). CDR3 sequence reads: CASSLYADPYEQYF. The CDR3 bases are TGTGCCAGCAGCTTATACGCTGACCCCTACGAGCAGTACTTC.

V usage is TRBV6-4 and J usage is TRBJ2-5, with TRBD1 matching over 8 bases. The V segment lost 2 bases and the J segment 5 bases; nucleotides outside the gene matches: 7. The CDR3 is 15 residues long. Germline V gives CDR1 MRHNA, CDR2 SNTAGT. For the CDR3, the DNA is TGTGCCAGCAGTGACACGACAGGGGCGGGCGAGACCCAGTACTTC. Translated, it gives CASSDTTGAGETQYF.

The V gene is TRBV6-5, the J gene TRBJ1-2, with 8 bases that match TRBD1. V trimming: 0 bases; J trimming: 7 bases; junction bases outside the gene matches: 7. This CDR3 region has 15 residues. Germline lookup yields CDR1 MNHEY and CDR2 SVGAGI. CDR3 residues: CASSYSLGQGSGYTF. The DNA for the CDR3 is TGTGCCAGCAGTTACTCACTAGGACAGGGAAGTGGCTACACCTTC.